The 27 T cell receptor beta chains reported below all come from one sample, sequenced in a study of a mutant IDH1 vaccine in newly diagnosed glioma. Noted time point: week 35, safety follow-up. Every vaccine dose comprised 300 ug of mutant IDH1 20-mer peptide plus topical imiquimod. No antigens are known for them. Sequencing used immunoSEQ multiplex PCR; TCRdb keeps in-frame clones, though not all of them. This sample has some 50,000 clones, with around 92% found just once. Specimen: PBMCs, collected from a glioma patient whose treatment included an IDH1 peptide vaccine. The source is a man aged 50 or older with glioma.

The rearrangement uses TRBV4-1 and TRBJ1-3, with D possibly matching TRBD1 (6 bases). CDR1 and CDR2 from the germline V gene are MGHRA and YSYEKL. The CDR3 consists of 14 residues. The V end was cut by 4 bases, the J end by 4 bases, with 11 bases between. CDR3 sequence: CASSPRGYGNTIYF. In DNA, the CDR3 is TGCGCCAGCAGCCCGAGGGGGTACGGAAACACCATATATTTT.

V and J are TRBV15 and TRBJ2-1; D is perhaps TRBD2 (5 bases). Germline values: CDR1 LNHNV, CDR2 YYDKDF (reference sequence). V lost 2 bases, J lost 5 bases, and 7 bases lay in between. The CDR3 has 13 residues. The CDR3 region has the DNA TGTGCCACCAGCAGACAAGCGGACAATGAGCAGTTCTTC. It yields the protein CATSRQADNEQFF.

This CDR3 reads CASSLTGQTSYEQYF. CDR3 nucleotide sequence: TGTGCCAGCAGCTTAACAGGACAGACCTCCTACGAGCAGTACTTC. This chain joins TRBV7-2 and TRBJ2-7; TRBD1 is a possible D gene (6 bases). Germline assignment: CDR1 SGHTA and CDR2 FQGNSA. CDR3 size: 15 residues. V shed 2 bases and J shed 0 bases, with 11 bases lying between them.

This chain uses TRBV6-1 with TRBJ1-1, with D unresolved. The CDR3 is made up of 11 amino acids. Germline V gene sequence: CDR1 MNHNS, CDR2 SASEGT. V shed 6 bases and J shed 7 bases, with 9 bases lying between them. The CDR3 is CASRLAYEAFF. CDR3 DNA sequence: TGTGCCAGCAGGCTGGCATATGAAGCTTTCTTT.

The genes are TRBV2 and TRBJ2-7; possibly TRBD2 for D (6 bases). The CDR3 consists of 13 residues. Germline CDR1 and CDR2: SNHLY and FYNNEI. V shed 8 bases and J shed 2 bases, with 13 bases lying between them. In nucleotides, the CDR3 is TGTGCCAGCCGGGCGGGACCCGCCTACGAGCAGTACTTC. This sequence encodes CASRAGPAYEQYF.

This clone was found once. V is TRBV4-3 and J is TRBJ1-2; TRBD1 is a possible D gene (6 bases). Per germline, CDR1 LGHNA and CDR2 YSLEER. Trimming shortened V by 1 base and J by 2 bases, and 17 bases separated the two germline ends. The CDR3 is 17 amino acids. Here the CDR3 reads CASSQGPGEYTNYGYTF. As DNA, the CDR3 is TGCGCCAGCAGCCAAGGGCCAGGGGAGTATACGAACTATGGCTACACCTTC.

The gene calls are TRBV2 and TRBJ2-7; a possible D gene is TRBD1 (6 bases). Germline CDR1 SNHLY, CDR2 FYNNEI. The V end was cut by 5 bases, the J end by 4 bases, with 9 bases between. This CDR3 has 12 amino acids. The CDR3 DNA is TGTGCCAGCAGTTCGACAGGTTACGAGCAGTACTTC. It specifies CASSSTGYEQYF.

The chain links TRBV30 to TRBJ1-5; D is undetermined. Germline V gene lookup returns CDR1 GTSNPN and CDR2 SVGIG (reference sequence). The CDR3 is 14 amino acids. Deletions cut 2 bases from V and 3 bases from J, with 11 bases between. CDR3: CAWSKGSINQPQHF. The CDR3 DNA reads as TGTGCCTGGAGTAAGGGCAGCATCAATCAGCCCCAGCATTTT.

The rearrangement joins TRBV11-2 to TRBJ2-3; D is possibly TRBD2 (6 bases). Looked up from germline, CDR1 is SGHAT and CDR2 is FQNNGV. The CDR3 has 15 amino acids. V lost 4 bases to trimming and J lost 6 bases, with 17 bases between them. In nucleotides, the CDR3 is TGTGCCAGCAGCTCGGGGGTAATGTTTGATGATACGCAGTATTTT. It is translated as CASSSGVMFDDTQYF.

The chain has TRBV7-9 and TRBJ2-3; 7 nucleotides line up with TRBD1. V gave up 5 bases and J gave up 0 bases; unmatched junction bases: 5. The V gene's germline CDR1 is SEHNR and CDR2 FQNEAQ (reference sequence). The CDR3 runs 15 residues. The CDR3: CASSLQGLSTDTQYF. The CDR3, as DNA: TGTGCCAGCAGCCTACAGGGGCTAAGCACAGATACGCAGTATTTT.

The chain uses TRBV9 and TRBJ2-3; D possibly corresponds to TRBD1 (6 bases). CDR3 size: 15 residues. With 4 bases removed from V and 3 bases from J, the gap between germline ends came to 15 bases. The germline CDR1 and CDR2 sequences are SGDLS and YYNGEE. CDR3 in DNA: TGTGCCAGCAGCTATGCAGGGGCTGGTACAGATACGCAGTATTTT. Translated: CASSYAGAGTDTQYF.

V and J are TRBV6-5 and TRBJ1-1, with no clear D. CDR1 and CDR2 from the germline V gene are MNHEY and SVGAGI. The CDR3 has 15 residues. The germline V and J ends were trimmed by 8 bases and 0 bases, with 16 bases remaining between them. CDR3 protein: CASVPPVGMNTEAFF. The CDR3 coding sequence is TGTGCCAGCGTACCCCCCGTGGGGATGAACACTGAAGCTTTCTTT.

The CDR3 region is CASSDQGAKLFF. DNA of the CDR3: TGCGCCAGCAGCGATCAGGGGGCTAAACTGTTTTTT. J is TRBJ1-4 and V is TRBV5-1; TRBD1 matches at 8 bases. Losses at the gene ends were 4 bases for V and 11 bases for J; bases not matched to a gene: 4. This CDR3 contains 12 residues. Germline V gene sequence: CDR1 SGHRS, CDR2 YFSETQ.

This chain joins TRBV18 and TRBJ1-6; D gene ambiguous. The germline V gene has CDR1 KGHSH and CDR2 LQKENI. The CDR3 totals 13 residues. Trimming shortened V by 8 bases and J by 10 bases, and 15 bases separated the two germline ends. The CDR3 bases are TGTGCCAGCACAAGCGAGGGCCAATCACCCCTCCACTTT. This gives the protein CASTSEGQSPLHF.

The chain uses TRBV15 and TRBJ2-7; 9 nucleotides agree with TRBD1. The CDR3 has 15 residues. The ends lost 1 base at V and 0 bases at J; junction bases unmatched: 1. Germline values: CDR1 LNHNV, CDR2 YYDKDF (reference sequence). The CDR3 sequence: CATSRGTGDSYEQYF. Written as DNA, the CDR3 is TGTGCCACCAGCAGAGGGACAGGGGACTCCTACGAGCAGTACTTC.

This chain joins TRBV12-2 and TRBJ1-4. TRBV12-2 is flagged as a pseudogene. This CDR3 comprises 16 residues. CDR3 loop: CASRPGPKATNEKLFF. The CDR3 DNA reads as TGTGCAAGTCGCCCGGGACCAAAAGCAACTAATGAAAAACTGTTTTTT.

The chain has TRBV9 and TRBJ1-1; maybe TRBD1 (6 bases). This CDR3 is 12 amino acids long. From germline, CDR1 is SGDLS and CDR2 YYNGEE. Trimming took off 3 bases at V and 5 bases at J, with 8 bases between the two ends. The CDR3 spells CASSGTGTEAFF. CDR3 DNA: TGTGCCAGCAGCGGTACAGGGACTGAAGCTTTCTTT.

The chain carries TRBV5-6 and TRBJ2-5; 9 nucleotides line up with TRBD2. CDR1 and CDR2 (germline): SGHDT, YYEEEE. This CDR3 is built from 16 residues. V trimming: 1 base; J trimming: 5 bases; junction bases outside the gene matches: 9. The CDR3, as DNA: TGTGCCAGCAGCTTGCGCGCGGGGGGGGGCGTGGAGACCCAGTACTTC. Translated, it gives CASSLRAGGGVETQYF.

This clone appeared a few times. The chain recombines TRBV9 with TRBJ1-1; TRBD1 agrees at 7 bases. In germline, CDR1 is SGDLS, CDR2 YYNGEE. J lost 7 bases, V lost 0 bases, and 6 bases had no gene match. The CDR3 is 14 amino acids. The CDR3 region is CASSVEYRGGEAFF. For the CDR3, the DNA is TGTGCCAGCAGCGTAGAGTACAGGGGTGGTGAAGCTTTCTTT.

The chain couples TRBV5-1 to TRBJ2-5; 7 bases agree with TRBD2. This CDR3 is 17 amino acids long. Germline V gives CDR1 SGHRS, CDR2 YFSETQ. The V and J ends lost 4 bases and 4 bases, in that order; junction bases with no gene match: 16. The CDR3 reads CASSPALSLAVLETQYF. In DNA, the CDR3 is TGCGCCAGCAGCCCCGCCTTAAGTCTAGCGGTTCTAGAGACCCAGTACTTC. Full variable domain (missing parts from reference TRBV5-1 and TRBJ2-5): KAGVTQTPRYLIKTRGQQVTLSCSPISGHRSVSWYQQTPGQGLQFLFEYFSETQRNKGNFPGRFSGRQFSNSRSEMNVSTLELGDSALYLCASSPALSLAVLETQYFGPGTRLLVL.

This chain links TRBV4-1 with TRBJ1-2; D call uncertain. The CDR3 loop spans 16 amino acids. V was cut by 3 bases and J by 4 bases, with 18 bases left in between. CDR1 is MGHRA and CDR2 is YSYEKL in the germline V gene. CDR3 residues: CASSQESAGEGYGYTF. In DNA form, the CDR3 reads TGCGCCAGCAGCCAGGAGTCGGCGGGAGAGGGCTATGGCTACACCTTC.

The rearrangement joins TRBV6-1 to TRBJ1-5; no firm D call. The CDR3 consists of 12 residues. V was pared by 5 bases and J by 4 bases, with 6 bases between. Germline V gives CDR1 MNHNS, CDR2 SASEGT. In DNA form, the CDR3 reads TGTGCCAGCAGTCCCCTAAATCAGCCCCAGCATTTT. Protein: CASSPLNQPQHF.

This rearrangement joins TRBV27 to TRBJ1-2; D remains unclear. Germline V CDR1 and CDR2: MNHEY, SMNVEV (reference sequence). The CDR3 contains 15 residues. V was pared by 2 bases and J by 4 bases, with 14 bases between. The CDR3, as DNA: TGTGCCAGCAGTTTAAAGGTGGAGGGAGTCTATGGCTACACCTTC. Residues: CASSLKVEGVYGYTF.

The V and J genes are TRBV7-9 and TRBJ1-2; D call uncertain. This CDR3 has 12 amino acids. The V gene's germline CDR1 is SEHNR and CDR2 FQNEAQ (reference sequence). V was pared by 8 bases and J by 8 bases, with 15 bases between. Here the CDR3 DNA reads TGTGCCAGCGGTTCTGGGTTAGCGGGCTACACCTTC. Its translation is CASGSGLAGYTF.

The chain links TRBV7-9 to TRBJ2-7; 7 nucleotides match TRBD1. The junction had 3 bases not matched to a gene; V was cut back by 1 base and J by 3 bases. In germline, CDR1 is SEHNR, CDR2 FQNEAQ (reference sequence). The CDR3 length is 14 residues. The CDR3 DNA is TGTGCCAGCAGCTTAGGACAGGGAATCTACGAGCAGTACTTC. This translates into CASSLGQGIYEQYF.

This chain joins TRBV9 and TRBJ1-2, with D possibly TRBD1 on 6 matching bases. The V gene lost 7 bases and the J gene lost 4 bases, with 8 bases spanning the gap. This CDR3 comprises 11 residues. Germline V gene sequence: CDR1 SGDLS, CDR2 YYNGEE. Here the CDR3 DNA reads TGTGCCAGCGGGGGGCCCTATGGCTACACCTTC. Residues: CASGGPYGYTF.

V usage is TRBV4-2 and J usage is TRBJ2-7; a possible D gene is TRBD1 (5 bases). Germline V CDR1 and CDR2: LGHNA, YNFKEQ. The CDR3 is 14 residues long. The germline V and J ends were trimmed by 3 bases and 3 bases, with 12 bases remaining between them. The CDR3 DNA reads TGTGCCAGCAGCCAGGTGGGGCAGATCTACGAGCAGTACTTC. Amino acid sequence: CASSQVGQIYEQYF.